Below are 17 T cell receptor beta chains sequenced from a single sample in a study of T cell changes during pregnancy in multiple sclerosis. The repertoire was sequenced with immunoSEQ multiplex PCR; TCRdb's copy has only in-frame clones and lacks some. This sample has tens of thousands of clones; almost 95% occur once, and the top ten carry 3.5% to 5%. Material: CD8+ T cells from peripheral blood mononuclear cells, obtained in the first trimester of pregnancy. These receptors came from a female donor with multiple sclerosis, enrolled in a pregnancy study.

To note about this clone: A read error may produce the germline difference seen at one junction end. The chain couples TRBV6-1 to TRBJ1-2; tentatively, D is TRBD1 (6 bases). Germline values: CDR1 MNHNS, CDR2 SASEGT. The CDR3 extends over 15 amino acids. The CDR3 DNA reads as TGTGCCGGCAGTGAGCAGTCAGGGGCAGCTGCTGGCTACACCTTC. Translation gives CAGSEQSGAAAGYTF.

The chain carries TRBV11-2 and TRBJ2-3; maybe TRBD1 (6 bases). V dropped 4 bases and J dropped 5 bases, with 13 bases sitting between them. CDR3 length equals 14 residues. Germline CDR1 is SGHAT and CDR2 is FQNNGV. The CDR3 loop is CASSYRVSIDTQYF. DNA for the CDR3: TGTGCCAGCAGCTACAGGGTTTCGATAGATACGCAGTATTTT.

For this clone: A junction boundary mismatches the germline segment, possibly from a read error. CDR3 sequence: CASSQAGAPHF. The DNA for the CDR3 is TGCGCCAGCAGCCAAGCGGGAGCCCCCCATTTT. The rearrangement links TRBV4-1 to TRBJ2-3; perhaps TRBD2 as D (6 bases). The CDR3 covers 11 residues. Germline assignment: CDR1 MGHRA and CDR2 YSYEKL.

This rearrangement joins TRBV7-9 to TRBJ1-1; D might be TRBD1 (6 bases). This CDR3 has 15 amino acids. The ends were cut back, 2 bases at V and 1 base at J, with 11 bases in the middle. The germline V gene encodes CDR1 SEHNR and CDR2 FQNEAQ (reference sequence). The CDR3 sequence: CASSLNEGENTEAFF. In DNA, the CDR3 is TGTGCCAGCAGCTTAAACGAGGGGGAGAACACTGAAGCTTTCTTT. The full variable domain, its missing parts supplied by reference TRBV7-9 and TRBJ1-1, is DTGVSQNPRHKITKRGQNVTFRCDPISEHNRLYWYRQTLGQGPEFLTYFQNEAQLEKSRLLSDRFSAERPKGSFSTLEIQRTEQGDSAMYLCASSLNEGENTEAFFGQGTRLTVV.

The V gene is TRBV10-3, the J gene TRBJ2-1; 13 positions agree with TRBD2. This CDR3 has 16 residues. CDR1 is ENHRY, CDR2 SYGVKD, per germline. J gave up 4 bases and V 6 bases, and 6 bases lay outside the gene matches. DNA for the CDR3: TGTGCCATCAGGGGGACTAGCGGGGAACCTTACAATGAGCAGTTCTTC. Translated, it gives CAIRGTSGEPYNEQFF.

The chain uses TRBV28 and TRBJ2-1; 11 bases are a match to TRBD2. The CDR3 totals 15 residues. J lost 4 bases, V lost 5 bases, and 4 bases had no gene match. From germline, CDR1 is MDHEN and CDR2 SYDVKM. The CDR3 here is CASSPGTSGYNEQFF. CDR3 nucleotide sequence: TGTGCCAGCAGTCCCGGGACTAGCGGTTACAATGAGCAGTTCTTC.

This chain joins TRBV5-1 and TRBJ2-3; D is undetermined. Germline values: CDR1 SGHRS, CDR2 YFSETQ. Trimming removed 0 bases from V and 6 bases from J, with 5 bases in between. The CDR3 runs to 12 residues. In nucleotides, the CDR3 is TGCGCCAGCAGCTTGGTTCTGGATACGCAGTATTTT. It is translated as CASSLVLDTQYF.

J is TRBJ1-1 and V is TRBV10-3, with D possibly TRBD1 on 6 matching bases. The CDR3 extends over 15 amino acids. Trimming left V 2 bases short and J 4 bases short, with 14 bases between. The germline V gene encodes CDR1 ENHRY and CDR2 SYGVKD. CDR3 nucleotide sequence: TGTGCCATCAGTGAGGTGACAGGCTGGGGCACTGAAGCTTTCTTT. This gives the protein CAISEVTGWGTEAFF.

This chain links TRBV28 with TRBJ1-5; TRBD1 is a possible D gene (5 bases). CDR3 size: 13 residues. The V end lost 10 bases, the J end lost 7 bases, and 17 bases lay between the germline ends. Germline V gives CDR1 MDHEN, CDR2 SYDVKM. CDR3 coding DNA: TGTGCCACCGCGGGGGATACCAGACAGCCCCAGCATTTT. This gives the protein CATAGDTRQPQHF.

The rearrangement links TRBV19 to TRBJ2-4, with D possibly TRBD1 on 6 matching bases. Germline V lookup: CDR1 LNHDA, CDR2 SQIVND (reference sequence). Trimming removed 4 bases from V and 4 bases from J, with 17 bases in between. The CDR3 contains 16 residues. CDR3 protein: CASSTRGWEIKNIQYF. The CDR3 DNA reads TGTGCCAGTAGTACAAGGGGGTGGGAGATTAAAAACATTCAGTACTTC.

The chain joins TRBV9 to TRBJ1-1; 8 bases agree with TRBD1. The junction had 7 bases not matched to a gene; V was cut back by 4 bases and J by 2 bases. This CDR3 has 15 residues. The germline V gene encodes CDR1 SGDLS and CDR2 YYNGEE. The CDR3 here is CASSSRTGINTEAFF. CDR3 nucleotides: TGTGCCAGCAGCTCTCGGACAGGGATCAACACTGAAGCTTTCTTT.

The J gene is TRBJ1-1, the V gene TRBV9; D may be TRBD1 (6 bases). CDR1 is SGDLS and CDR2 is YYNGEE in the germline V gene. The CDR3 covers 15 residues. The germline V and J ends were trimmed by 0 bases and 2 bases, with 11 bases remaining between them. The CDR3 DNA reads as TGTGCCAGCAGCGTAGGGGGGCGCCCAAACACTGAAGCTTTCTTT. Protein product: CASSVGGRPNTEAFF.

The rearrangement links TRBV30 to TRBJ2-1, with 9 bases that match TRBD2. The germline CDR1 and CDR2 sequences are GTSNPN and SVGIG (reference sequence). CDR3 length equals 15 residues. V lost 4 bases and J lost 0; bases outside the gene matches: 4. The CDR3 DNA reads as TGTGCCTGGAATCGACTAGCGGCCTCCTACAATGAGCAGTTCTTC. It translates to CAWNRLAASYNEQFF.

The CDR3 nucleotides read TGTGCCACCCTTGGACAAAACGGCGAGCAGTACTTC. This encodes CATLGQNGEQYF. The genes are TRBV6-1 and TRBJ2-7; perhaps TRBD1 as D (5 bases). The V and J ends lost 10 bases and 6 bases respectively, with 16 bases between them. The CDR3 loop spans 12 amino acids. Germline V CDR1 and CDR2: MNHNS, SASEGT.

The chain joins TRBV6-6 to TRBJ2-1; 8 positions agree with TRBD1. The CDR3 totals 14 residues. Germline CDR1 is MNHNY and CDR2 is SVGAGI (reference sequence). J lost 12 bases, V lost 0 bases, and 7 bases had no gene match. CDR3 protein: CASSYSGQGPGQFF. CDR3 bases: TGTGCCAGCAGTTACTCAGGACAGGGTCCAGGGCAGTTCTTC.

The chain joins TRBV19 to TRBJ2-1; D is unresolved. The CDR3 runs 12 residues. CDR1 and CDR2 (germline): LNHDA, SQIVND (reference sequence). V lost 9 bases and J 0 bases, leaving 6 bases between the germline ends. Here the CDR3 DNA reads TGTGCCAGCTCTACCTCCTACAATGAGCAGTTCTTC. Amino acids: CASSTSYNEQFF.

This clone was seen just once. The chain uses TRBV6-6 and TRBJ1-1; tentatively, D is TRBD1 (5 bases). V was cut by 2 bases and J by 2 bases, with 15 bases left in between. This CDR3 is 16 amino acids long. The germline gives CDR1 MNHNY, CDR2 SVGAGI (reference sequence). The CDR3 region is CASSYRMTEINTEAFF. In nucleotides, the CDR3 is TGTGCCAGCAGTTACCGTATGACAGAGATCAACACTGAAGCTTTCTTT.